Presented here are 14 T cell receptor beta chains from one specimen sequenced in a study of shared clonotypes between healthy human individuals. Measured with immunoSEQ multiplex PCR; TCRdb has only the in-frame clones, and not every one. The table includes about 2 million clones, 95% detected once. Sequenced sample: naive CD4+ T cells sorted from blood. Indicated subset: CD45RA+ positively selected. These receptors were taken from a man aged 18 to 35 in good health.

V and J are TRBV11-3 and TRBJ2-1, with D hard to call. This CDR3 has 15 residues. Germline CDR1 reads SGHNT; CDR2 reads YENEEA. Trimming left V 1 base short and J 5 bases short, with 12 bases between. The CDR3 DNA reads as TGTGCCAGCAGCTTAGTTGGGGTTGCCGACAATGAGCAGTTCTTC. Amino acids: CASSLVGVADNEQFF.

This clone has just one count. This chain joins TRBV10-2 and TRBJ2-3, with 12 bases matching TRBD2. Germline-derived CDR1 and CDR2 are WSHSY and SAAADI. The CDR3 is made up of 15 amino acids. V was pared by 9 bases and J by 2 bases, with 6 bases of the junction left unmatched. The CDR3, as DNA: TGCGCCAGTAATCTAGCGGGGGGGCCCACAGATACGCAGTATTTT. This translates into CASNLAGGPTDTQYF.

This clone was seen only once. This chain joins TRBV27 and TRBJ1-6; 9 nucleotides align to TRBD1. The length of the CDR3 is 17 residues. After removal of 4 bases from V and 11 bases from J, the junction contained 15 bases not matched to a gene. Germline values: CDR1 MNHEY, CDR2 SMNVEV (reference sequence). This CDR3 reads CASSWGRDRDLGTPLHF. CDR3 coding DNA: TGTGCCAGCAGTTGGGGGCGGGACAGGGATCTCGGTACACCCCTCCACTTT.

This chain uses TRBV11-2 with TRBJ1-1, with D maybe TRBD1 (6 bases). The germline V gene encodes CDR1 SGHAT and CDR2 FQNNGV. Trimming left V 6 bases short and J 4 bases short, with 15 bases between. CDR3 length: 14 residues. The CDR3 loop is CASSFAGVGTEAFF. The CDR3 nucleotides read TGTGCCAGCAGTTTTGCAGGGGTGGGCACTGAAGCTTTCTTT.

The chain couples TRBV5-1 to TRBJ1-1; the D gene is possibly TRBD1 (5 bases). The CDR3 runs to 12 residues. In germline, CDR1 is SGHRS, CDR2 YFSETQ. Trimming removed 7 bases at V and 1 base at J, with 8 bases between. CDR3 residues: CASGTANTEAFF. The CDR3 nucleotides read TGCGCCAGCGGGACGGCGAACACTGAAGCTTTCTTT.

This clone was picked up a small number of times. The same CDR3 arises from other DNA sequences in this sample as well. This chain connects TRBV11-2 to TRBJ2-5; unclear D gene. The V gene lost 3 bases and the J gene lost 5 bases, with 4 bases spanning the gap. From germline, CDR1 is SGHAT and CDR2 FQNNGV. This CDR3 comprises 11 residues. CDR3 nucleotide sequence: TGTGCCAGCAGCTTGGGGGAGACCCAGTACTTC. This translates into CASSLGETQYF.

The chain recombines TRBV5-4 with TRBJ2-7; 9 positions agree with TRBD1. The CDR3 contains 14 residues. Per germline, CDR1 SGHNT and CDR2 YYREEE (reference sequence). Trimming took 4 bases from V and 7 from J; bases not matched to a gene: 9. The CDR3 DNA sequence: TGTGCCAGCAGCCAGGGACAGGGACTCCGAGAGCAGTACTTC. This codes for CASSQGQGLREQYF.

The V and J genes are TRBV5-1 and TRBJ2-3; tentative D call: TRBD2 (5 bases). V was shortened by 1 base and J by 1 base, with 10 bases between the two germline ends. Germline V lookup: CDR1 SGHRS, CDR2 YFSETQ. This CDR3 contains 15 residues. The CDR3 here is CASSLLWGGTDTQYF. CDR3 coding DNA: TGCGCCAGCAGCTTGTTGTGGGGAGGCACAGATACGCAGTATTTT.

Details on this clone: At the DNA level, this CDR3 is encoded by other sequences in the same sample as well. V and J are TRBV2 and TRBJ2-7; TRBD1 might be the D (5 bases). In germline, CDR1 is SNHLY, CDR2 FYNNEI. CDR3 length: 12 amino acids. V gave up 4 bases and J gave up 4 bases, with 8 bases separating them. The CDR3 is CASSVQGYEQYF. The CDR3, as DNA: TGTGCCAGCAGTGTCCAGGGTTACGAGCAGTACTTC.

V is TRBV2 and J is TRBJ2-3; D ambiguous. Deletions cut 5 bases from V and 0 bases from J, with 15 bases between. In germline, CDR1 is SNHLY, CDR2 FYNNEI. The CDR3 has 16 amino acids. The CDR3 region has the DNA TGTGCCAGCAGTACCGGACGCAGTAAAAGCACAGATACGCAGTATTTT. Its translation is CASSTGRSKSTDTQYF.

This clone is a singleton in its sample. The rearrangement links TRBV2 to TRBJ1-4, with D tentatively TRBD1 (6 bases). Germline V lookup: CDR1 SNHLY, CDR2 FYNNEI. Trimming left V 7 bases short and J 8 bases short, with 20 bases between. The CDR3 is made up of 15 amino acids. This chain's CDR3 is CASIQKGGGREKLFF. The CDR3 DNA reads TGTGCCAGCATCCAGAAGGGGGGAGGTAGGGAAAAACTGTTTTTT.

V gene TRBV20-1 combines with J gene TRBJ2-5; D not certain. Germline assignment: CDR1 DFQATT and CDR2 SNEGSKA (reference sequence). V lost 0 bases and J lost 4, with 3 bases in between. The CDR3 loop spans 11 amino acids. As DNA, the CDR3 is TGCAGTGCTAGAGAACCAGAGACCCAGTACTTC. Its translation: CSAREPETQYF.

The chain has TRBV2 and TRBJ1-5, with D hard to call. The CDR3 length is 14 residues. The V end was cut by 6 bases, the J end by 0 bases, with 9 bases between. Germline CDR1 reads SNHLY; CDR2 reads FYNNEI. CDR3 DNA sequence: TGTGCCAGCAGGGACGGTACTAGCAATCAGCCCCAGCATTTT. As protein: CASRDGTSNQPQHF. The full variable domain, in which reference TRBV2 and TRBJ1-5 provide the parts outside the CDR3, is EPEVTQTPSHQVTQMGQEVILRCVPISNHLYFYWYRQILGQKVEFLVSFYNNEISEKSEIFDDQFSVERPDGSNFTLKIRSTKLEDSAMYFCASRDGTSNQPQHFGDGTRLSIL.

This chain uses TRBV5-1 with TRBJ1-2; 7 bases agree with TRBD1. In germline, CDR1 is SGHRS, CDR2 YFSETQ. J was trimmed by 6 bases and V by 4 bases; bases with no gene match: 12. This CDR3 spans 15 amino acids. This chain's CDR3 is CASSGATGAADGYTF. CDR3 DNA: TGCGCCAGCAGCGGGGCCACAGGGGCGGCGGATGGCTACACCTTC.